The T cell receptor beta chain described here comes from a study of T cells in Graves' hyperthyroidism and ophthalmopathy. RNA transcripts provided the source from which TCR beta CDR3 regions were amplified. HTBI primers were the set used in a first-round RT-PCR of the TCR CDR3. TCRdb re-called the multiplex PCR reads through MiXCR, storing one row per CDR3 protein. The table records hundreds of thousands of distinct CDR3 sequences, nearly 45% of them present only once. The CDR3 covers 13 residues. CDR1 is LNHDA and CDR2 is SQIVND in the germline V gene (reference sequence). A word on this clonotype: Possible read error: a much larger clone is one base away.

The chain uses TRBV19 and TRBJ1-5; D uncertain. What was sequenced was peripheral blood or thyroid tissue (not recorded which). The clonotype originates from an adult man with Graves' disease, either hyperthyroidism or ophthalmopathy (not recorded which). The CDR3 DNA reads TGTGTCAGTAGTATTTCCCAGGATCAGCCCCAGCATTTT. Residues: CVSSISQDQPQHF.